These 21 T cell receptor beta chains came from one sample sequenced in a study of T cell clones after liver transplantation. This table comes from immunoSEQ multiplex PCR, and its TCRdb copy is limited to in-frame clones, with some not included. The sample contains about 11,000 clones, over 55% of which appear only once. The sequences come from CD4+ T cells from blood, collected less than 33 months after liver transplant. These receptors all come from a human patient who received a liver transplant. Some T cells may have originated in the graft donor.

This clone is a singleton in its sample. This chain joins TRBV6-1 and TRBJ1-1; a weak D match, TRBD1 (5 bases). The CDR3 extends over 13 amino acids. Looked up from germline, CDR1 is MNHNS and CDR2 is SASEGT. The V end lost 5 bases, the J end lost 3 bases, and 10 bases lay between the germline ends. As DNA, the CDR3 is TGTGCCAGCAGTAGGGAGGGGCACACTGAAGCTTTCTTT. Translating gives CASSREGHTEAFF.

The CDR3 bases are TGCGCCAGCAGCTTAATACCTAGGCGGGTTTCCGAGCAGTACGTC. Amino acid sequence: CASSLIPRRVSEQYV. J is TRBJ2-7 and V is TRBV5-1; D perhaps matches TRBD2 (5 bases). Germline V lookup: CDR1 SGHRS, CDR2 YFSETQ. V gave up 2 bases and J gave up 6 bases, with 18 bases separating them. The CDR3 extends over 15 amino acids.

V usage is TRBV15 and J usage is TRBJ2-2; the match to TRBD2 covers 8 bases. Losses at the gene ends were 1 base for V and 4 bases for J; bases not matched to a gene: 2. From germline, CDR1 is LNHNV and CDR2 YYDKDF (reference sequence). The CDR3 is made up of 15 amino acids. The CDR3 region has the DNA TGTGCCACCAGCAGAGGGCTAGCGGGCACCGGGGAGCTGTTTTTT. Translating it yields CATSRGLAGTGELFF. Combining the CDR3 with reference TRBV15 and TRBJ2-2 gives the whole variable domain DAMVIQNPRYQVTQFGKPVTLSCSQTLNHNVMYWYQQKSSQAPKLLFHYYDKDFNNEADTPDNFQSRRPNTSFCFLDIRSPGLGDTAMYLCATSRGLAGTGELFFGEGSRLTVL.

The chain uses TRBV7-6 and TRBJ2-7; 7 nucleotides agree with TRBD1. Germline trimming cut 5 bases from V and 2 bases from J; bases unmatched to any gene: 6. CDR1 is SGHVS and CDR2 is FNYEAQ in the germline V gene. There are 14 residues in the CDR3. CDR3 residues: CASSERGQTYEQYF. CDR3 coding DNA: TGTGCCAGCAGCGAGAGGGGACAGACCTACGAGCAGTACTTC.

V is TRBV5-1 and J is TRBJ2-5; no reliable D call. The CDR3 length is 15 residues. V was trimmed by 1 base and J by 4 bases, leaving 14 bases between them. Germline CDR1 reads SGHRS; CDR2 reads YFSETQ. In nucleotides, the CDR3 is TGCGCCAGCAGCTTGATCGGCCCGATGGTAGAGACCCAGTACTTC. It encodes CASSLIGPMVETQYF.

The chain uses TRBV29-1 and TRBJ1-4; D not resolved. The V gene's germline CDR1 is SQVTM and CDR2 ANQGSEA. The germline V and J ends were trimmed by 1 base and 6 bases, with 15 bases remaining between them. The length of the CDR3 is 15 residues. In DNA, the CDR3 is TGCAGCGTTGAAGGGGGTTGGGGAGGTGATGAAAAACTGTTTTTT. As protein: CSVEGGWGGDEKLFF.

This clone was observed a handful of times. V gene TRBV12-5 combines with J gene TRBJ2-7; 10 bases agree with TRBD2. V was pared by 5 bases and J by 2 bases, with 3 bases of the junction left unmatched. The germline CDR1 and CDR2 sequences are LGHNT and FRNRAP. There are 14 residues in the CDR3. The CDR3 DNA sequence: TGTGCTAGTGGTATACTAGCGGGGCCCTACGAGCAGTACGTC. This codes for CASGILAGPYEQYV.

This clone is deemed large. The rearrangement uses TRBV6-1 and TRBJ2-5, with a tentative D call TRBD1 (6 bases). CDR1 and CDR2 (germline): MNHNS, SASEGT. The CDR3 is 14 amino acids. The V gene lost 9 bases and the J gene lost 5 bases, with 19 bases spanning the gap. The CDR3: CASYTGTLGETQYF. The CDR3 DNA reads TGTGCCAGTTATACCGGGACATTGGGGGAGACCCAGTACTTC.

This chain connects TRBV27 to TRBJ1-2; tentative D call: TRBD1 (5 bases). Trimming removed 3 bases at V and 4 bases at J, with 30 bases between. The CDR3 runs to 20 residues. Per the germline V gene, CDR1 is MNHEY and CDR2 is SMNVEV (reference sequence). This CDR3 is CASSFKGYTNMGDQGYGYTF. The CDR3 coding sequence is TGTGCCAGCAGTTTTAAGGGTTATACCAATATGGGGGACCAAGGCTATGGCTACACCTTC.

The chain recombines TRBV7-2 with TRBJ2-7, with D possibly matching TRBD1 (5 bases). V gave up 5 bases and J gave up 3 bases, with 14 bases separating them. Germline V gene data show CDR1 as SGHTA and CDR2 as FQGNSA. The CDR3 sequence is 14 residues long. DNA for the CDR3: TGTGCCAGCAGCCCCGTGCCAGGGATCTACGAGCAGTACGTC. It translates to CASSPVPGIYEQYV.

This clone appeared a few times. This chain uses TRBV28 with TRBJ2-3; tentatively, D is TRBD1 (6 bases). This CDR3 comprises 16 residues. Trimming took 5 bases from V and 3 from J, leaving 18 bases between them. CDR1 MDHEN and CDR2 SYDVKM come from the germline V gene. The CDR3 DNA is TGTGCCAGCAGTGAGGACGGGACACTATTAACAGATACGCAGTATTTT. Residues: CASSEDGTLLTDTQYF.

The V gene is TRBV2, the J gene TRBJ2-7; unclear D gene. The V and J ends lost 6 bases and 5 bases respectively, with 20 bases between them. In germline, CDR1 is SNHLY, CDR2 FYNNEI. The CDR3 covers 15 residues. The CDR3 DNA reads as TGTGCCAGCAGCCCAGGACCGCTCTTCGAGAACGAGCAGTACGTC. Amino acids: CASSPGPLFENEQYV.

Turning to this clone: Germline and junction disagree at one end, which may indicate a read error. The V call is TRBV6-6, the J call TRBJ2-6, with D possibly TRBD1 on 5 matching bases. The CDR3 length is 16 residues. Germline-derived CDR1 and CDR2 are MNHNY and SVGAGI (reference sequence). CDR3 protein: CASNYPTASGANVLTF. For the CDR3, the DNA is TGTGCCAGCAATTACCCGACAGCCTCTGGGGCCAACGTCCTGACTTTC.

The chain joins TRBV19 to TRBJ2-1; D assignment may be TRBD1 or TRBD2 (5 bases each). Looked up from germline, CDR1 is LNHDA and CDR2 is SQIVND (reference sequence). The CDR3 has 14 amino acids. Trimming left V 5 bases short and J 4 bases short, with 12 bases between. The CDR3 coding sequence is TGTGCCAGTAGTCCTGGGGGTGGGTACAATGAGCAGTTCTTC. Protein sequence: CASSPGGGYNEQFF.

The genes are TRBV27 and TRBJ1-1; perhaps TRBD1 as D (6 bases). The germline V and J ends were trimmed by 2 bases and 4 bases, with 11 bases remaining between them. This CDR3 has 14 residues. The germline V gene encodes CDR1 MNHEY and CDR2 SMNVEV (reference sequence). In DNA form, the CDR3 reads TGTGCCAGCAGTTTAGGGGGGCCTGGCACTGAAGCTTTCTTT. This translates into CASSLGGPGTEAFF.

This clone was picked up a small number of times. The chain employs TRBV27 and TRBJ2-3, with 13 bases fitting TRBD2. The CDR3 totals 17 residues. Germline values: CDR1 MNHEY, CDR2 SMNVEV (reference sequence). V lost 7 bases, J lost 3 bases, and 10 bases stayed unmatched. The CDR3 spells CASKPGLAGPSTDTQYF. As DNA, the CDR3 is TGTGCCAGCAAACCGGGACTAGCGGGGCCAAGTACAGATACGCAGTATTTT.

The V and J genes are TRBV9 and TRBJ2-1; D possibly uses TRBD1 or TRBD2 (6 bases each). The germline V gene has CDR1 SGDLS and CDR2 YYNGEE. V lost 3 bases to trimming and J lost 8 bases, with 12 bases between them. The CDR3 loop spans 13 amino acids. The CDR3 coding sequence is TGTGCCAGCAGCGATGGGGGCGGGGATGAGCAGTTCTTC. It specifies CASSDGGGDEQFF.

The chain couples TRBV4-1 to TRBJ2-7, with 7 bases fitting TRBD1. Unmatched junction bases numbered 5, after V lost 0 bases and J lost 0 bases. The V gene's germline CDR1 is MGHRA and CDR2 YSYEKL. The CDR3 runs 16 residues. The CDR3 DNA follows: TGCGCCAGCAGCCAAGACTACGCAGGGGGCTCCTACGAGCAGTACTTC. Translating it yields CASSQDYAGGSYEQYF.

The chain employs TRBV7-8 and TRBJ2-1; maybe TRBD1 (5 bases). CDR3 length: 15 amino acids. Germline V CDR1 and CDR2: SGHVS, FQNEAQ. V lost 7 bases, J lost 0 bases, and 13 bases lay in between. The CDR3 protein is CASIRTGISYNEQFF. The CDR3 region has the DNA TGTGCCAGCATCCGTACAGGTATCTCCTACAATGAGCAGTTCTTC.

This clone was seen once. The chain recombines TRBV5-5 with TRBJ2-7, with 8 nucleotides matching TRBD1. There are 16 residues in the CDR3. The germline V gene has CDR1 SGHKS and CDR2 YYEKEE (reference sequence). The V gene end was trimmed by 0 bases and the J gene end by 3 bases; junction bases not matched to a gene: 8. CDR3 loop: CASSLGDGQGFYEQYF. The CDR3 DNA sequence: TGTGCCAGCAGCTTGGGGGATGGACAGGGATTCTACGAGCAGTACTTC.

This chain connects TRBV10-3 to TRBJ2-3; D is ambiguous. With 2 bases removed from V and 6 bases from J, the gap between germline ends came to 9 bases. The CDR3 sequence is 13 residues long. Germline CDR1 reads ENHRY; CDR2 reads SYGVKD. This chain's CDR3 is CAISEPPTDTQYF. The CDR3 DNA reads TGTGCCATCAGTGAGCCTCCCACGGATACGCAGTATTTT.